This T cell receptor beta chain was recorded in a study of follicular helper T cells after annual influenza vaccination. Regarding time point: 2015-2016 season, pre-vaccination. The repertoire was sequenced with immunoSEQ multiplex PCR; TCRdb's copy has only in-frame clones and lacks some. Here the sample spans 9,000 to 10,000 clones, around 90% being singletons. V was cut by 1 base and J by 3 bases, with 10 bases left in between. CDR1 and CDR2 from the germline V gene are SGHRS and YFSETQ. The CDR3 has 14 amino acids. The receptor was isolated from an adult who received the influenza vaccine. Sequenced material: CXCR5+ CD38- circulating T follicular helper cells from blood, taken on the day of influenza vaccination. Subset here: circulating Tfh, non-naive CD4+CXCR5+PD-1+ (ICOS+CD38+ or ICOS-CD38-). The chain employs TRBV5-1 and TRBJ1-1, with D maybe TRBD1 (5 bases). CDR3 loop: CASSLQGGDTEAFF. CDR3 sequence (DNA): TGCGCCAGCAGCTTGCAGGGAGGGGACACTGAAGCTTTCTTT.